The present entry profiles one T cell receptor (beta chain) with its context. The antigen is undetermined. TCRdb itself ran the reads through MiXCR, one entry per CDR3 protein. The sample includes about 150,000 distinct CDR3 sequences, 32% of them seen just once. The data were obtained in a study of T cell repertoires in cytomegalovirus infection. Looking at the study overall: HLA-C-restricted CMV epitopes, recently identified, and well-studied HLA-B-restricted ones were used by the study. Matching HLA type, along with CMV infection, was indicated by public TCR beta signatures.

Study observations and caveats: HLA-C-restricted CMV clonotypes gave the most frequent clonotype in two of eight donors. Cumulative frequency of public TCR beta families picked out carriers of CMV plus the relevant HLA.

The source of this sequence is a human donor in good health (CMV status not recorded). Some clones in this sample may be carry-over from other donors' samples. The sample was CD8+ T cells from cultured PBMCs, taken from culture after CMV antigen stimulation.

This chain's CDR3 is CASSRDRGRILNYGYTF. In nucleotides, the CDR3 is TGTGCCAGCAGCAGAGACAGGGGGCGCATCCTTAACTATGGCTACACCTTC. The rearrangement uses TRBV12-3 or TRBV12-4 and TRBJ1-2, with TRBD1 matching 10 bases. The V and J ends lost 6 bases and 1 base, in that order; junction bases with no gene match: 11. This CDR3 is 17 amino acids long.